This entry lists 28 T cell receptor beta chains sequenced from one sample in a study of cytomegalovirus exposure and HLA in healthy donors. Vbeta (60) and Jbeta (13) primers were used in the PCR. The protocol was immunoSEQ multiplex PCR, while the TCRdb copy is restricted to in-frame clones and leaves out a portion. The sample lists 200,000 to 250,000 clones, more than 65% occurring once. The specimen sequenced was PBMCs. Receptor source: a young man in good health and CMV-seronegative.

This clone has only a few counts. This chain connects TRBV5-1 to TRBJ2-4; 7 bases fit TRBD1. The CDR3 has 16 residues. V lost 4 bases and J lost 0; bases outside the gene matches: 7. Germline lookup yields CDR1 SGHRS and CDR2 YFSETQ. In DNA form, the CDR3 reads TGCGCCAGCAGCCTGCGGACAGGAGTAGCCAAAAACATTCAGTACTTC. Translated: CASSLRTGVAKNIQYF. Combining the CDR3 with reference TRBV5-1 and TRBJ2-4 gives the whole variable domain KAGVTQTPRYLIKTRGQQVTLSCSPISGHRSVSWYQQTPGQGLQFLFEYFSETQRNKGNFPGRFSGRQFSNSRSEMNVSTLELGDSALYLCASSLRTGVAKNIQYFGAGTRLSVL.

CDR3 residues: CASRGNELAGREQYF. For the CDR3, the DNA is TGTGCCAGCAGGGGGAACGAACTAGCGGGGCGGGAGCAGTACTTC. V and J are TRBV13 and TRBJ2-7; 10 nucleotides match TRBD2. The CDR3 is made up of 15 amino acids. CDR1 PRHDT and CDR2 FYEKMQ come from the germline V gene (reference sequence). V gave up 6 bases and J gave up 7 bases; unmatched junction bases: 12.

The chain carries TRBV30 and TRBJ1-6, with D possibly TRBD1 on 6 matching bases. With 3 bases removed from V and 4 bases from J, the gap between germline ends came to 7 bases. This CDR3 comprises 13 residues. Germline CDR1 is GTSNPN and CDR2 is SVGIG (reference sequence). This CDR3 is CAWSGQYNSPLHF. The CDR3 nucleotides read TGTGCCTGGAGCGGACAGTATAATTCACCCCTCCACTTT.

This chain links TRBV14 with TRBJ2-7; D unresolved. V lost 0 bases, J lost 6 bases, and 12 bases lay in between. The germline gives CDR1 SGHDN, CDR2 FVKESK. There are 14 residues in the CDR3. The CDR3 sequence: CASSQESSALEQYF. CDR3 coding DNA: TGTGCCAGCAGCCAAGAATCCAGCGCTCTCGAGCAGTACTTC.

This chain joins TRBV4-1 and TRBJ2-7; 9 bases are a match to TRBD1. The germline V gene encodes CDR1 MGHRA and CDR2 YSYEKL. V dropped 1 base and J dropped 0; count of bases not matched to a gene: 1. This CDR3 spans 15 amino acids. Written as DNA, the CDR3 is TGCGCCAGCAGCCAAGGGGACAGGGACTCCTACGAGCAGTACTTC. It codes for CASSQGDRDSYEQYF.

DNA of the CDR3: TGTGCCATCACCTCAGGGCTTAGCACAGATACGCAGTATTTT. This gives the protein CAITSGLSTDTQYF. V gene TRBV10-3 combines with J gene TRBJ2-3; possible D gene TRBD1, 5 bases. The germline V gene encodes CDR1 ENHRY and CDR2 SYGVKD. Trimming took off 7 bases at V and 0 bases at J, with 11 bases between the two ends. The CDR3 spans 14 residues.

This clone was seen a handful of times. The chain joins TRBV6-5 to TRBJ1-4; 10 positions match TRBD1. Germline V gives CDR1 MNHEY, CDR2 SVGAGI. V was pared by 6 bases and J by 8 bases, with 9 bases of the junction left unmatched. The CDR3 runs to 15 residues. The CDR3: CASSHRDRGGEKLFF. In nucleotides, the CDR3 is TGTGCCAGCAGCCACAGGGACAGGGGAGGGGAAAAACTGTTTTTT.

V and J are TRBV11-3 and TRBJ2-7; the match to TRBD2 covers 10 bases. The CDR3 has 16 residues. The germline gives CDR1 SGHNT, CDR2 YENEEA. After removal of 0 bases from V and 5 bases from J, the junction contained 7 bases not matched to a gene. The CDR3 reads CASSLDQASGSHEQYF. In nucleotides, the CDR3 is TGTGCCAGCAGCTTAGATCAGGCTAGCGGGAGCCACGAGCAGTACTTC.

V and J are TRBV5-1 and TRBJ1-4; D remains ambiguous. The ends were cut back, 1 base at V and 1 base at J, with 8 bases in the middle. Germline V gene sequence: CDR1 SGHRS, CDR2 YFSETQ. This CDR3 has 15 amino acids. The CDR3 DNA reads TGCGCCAGCAGCTTGAGGTCGGGAACTAATGAAAAACTGTTTTTT. It yields the protein CASSLRSGTNEKLFF.

A single count supports this clone. The chain is built from TRBV27 and TRBJ2-5, with no clear D. The V gene's germline CDR1 is MNHEY and CDR2 SMNVEV (reference sequence). Trimming cost V 7 bases and J 4 bases, with 4 bases left between them. This CDR3 spans 10 amino acids. The CDR3 DNA sequence: TGTGCCAGCAAAGCAGAGACCCAGTACTTC. Its translation is CASKAETQYF.

This clone has a single count. The rearrangement uses TRBV6-5 and TRBJ2-2; 12 bases fit TRBD2. CDR1 and CDR2 from the germline V gene are MNHEY and SVGAGI. After removal of 6 bases from V and 5 bases from J, the junction contained 4 bases not matched to a gene. The CDR3 runs 15 residues. CDR3 protein: CASRGLAGYTGELFF. CDR3 bases: TGTGCCAGCAGGGGACTAGCGGGTTATACCGGGGAGCTGTTTTTT.

The genes are TRBV28 and TRBJ2-1; 7 positions agree with TRBD2. Germline V gives CDR1 MDHEN, CDR2 SYDVKM. This CDR3 has 16 amino acids. V lost 5 bases and J lost 0; bases outside the gene matches: 7. CDR3 loop: CASSRIQRDSYNEQFF. The CDR3 DNA reads as TGTGCCAGCAGTCGTATACAGCGGGACTCCTACAATGAGCAGTTCTTC.

This chain links TRBV5-1 with TRBJ1-2; 7 bases map to TRBD1. J was trimmed by 6 bases and V by 4 bases; bases with no gene match: 9. This CDR3 spans 14 amino acids. CDR1 SGHRS and CDR2 YFSETQ come from the germline V gene. The CDR3 sequence: CASSANRGSDGYTF. The CDR3 DNA follows: TGCGCCAGCAGCGCCAACAGGGGCTCCGATGGCTACACCTTC.

This clone was detected only once. V is TRBV7-2 and J is TRBJ1-5; 8 bases map to TRBD1. The CDR3 runs to 15 residues. V lost 5 bases and J lost 7; bases outside the gene matches: 10. Germline CDR1 reads SGHTA; CDR2 reads FQGNSA. CDR3 region: CASSPKTGTGQPQHF. In nucleotides, the CDR3 is TGTGCCAGCAGCCCCAAAACAGGGACAGGACAGCCCCAGCATTTT.

The chain joins TRBV7-8 to TRBJ2-3; TRBD2 matches at 9 bases. Germline values: CDR1 SGHVS, CDR2 FQNEAQ. V shed 1 base and J 4 bases; nucleotides not matched to a gene: 6. The CDR3 spans 16 residues. The CDR3 protein is CASSLVSGRGADTQYF. The CDR3 region has the DNA TGTGCCAGCAGCTTAGTTAGCGGGAGAGGGGCAGATACGCAGTATTTT.

This rearrangement joins TRBV5-1 to TRBJ2-5; possible D gene TRBD2, 5 bases. V was pared by 4 bases and J by 0 bases, with 19 bases between. CDR1 and CDR2 from the germline V gene are SGHRS and YFSETQ. This CDR3 has 17 residues. The chain's CDR3 is CASSAWTPIGYQETQYF. The CDR3 DNA reads as TGCGCCAGCAGCGCTTGGACTCCTATTGGGTACCAAGAGACCCAGTACTTC.

The rearrangement uses TRBV28 and TRBJ2-5, with D perhaps matching TRBD2 (5 bases). Looked up from germline, CDR1 is MDHEN and CDR2 is SYDVKM. V lost 3 bases and J 5 bases, leaving 13 bases between the germline ends. The CDR3 loop spans 14 amino acids. CDR3: CASSFLRVSETQYF. CDR3 nucleotide sequence: TGTGCCAGCAGTTTTCTGCGGGTTTCGGAGACCCAGTACTTC.

The chain recombines TRBV2 with TRBJ2-7; maybe TRBD2 (6 bases). This CDR3 has 14 residues. Between the trimmed V and J ends, which lost 7 bases and 0 bases, there was a span of 13 bases. The germline V gene has CDR1 SNHLY and CDR2 FYNNEI. The CDR3 here is CASKNAGNSYEQYF. CDR3 nucleotides: TGTGCCAGCAAAAACGCGGGAAACTCCTACGAGCAGTACTTC.

This clone was counted only a few times. The rearrangement joins TRBV18 to TRBJ2-1, with D possibly TRBD1 on 6 matching bases. Germline CDR1 KGHSH, CDR2 LQKENI. V was pared by 0 bases and J by 8 bases, with 14 bases between. The CDR3 spans 15 residues. The CDR3 DNA reads as TGTGCCAGCTCACCACCGGCGCAGGGGAAAGATGAGCAGTTCTTC. Protein: CASSPPAQGKDEQFF. Full variable domain (rest looked up from reference TRBV18 and TRBJ2-1): NAGVMQNPRHLVRRRGQEARLRCSPMKGHSHVYWYRQLPEEGLKFMVYLQKENIIDESGMPKERFSAEFPKEGPSILRIQQVVRGDSAAYFCASSPPAQGKDEQFFGPGTRLTVL.

In its sample, this clone was seen a few times. The CDR3 nucleotides are TGCGCCAGCAGCTTAAACGGAGGGTCAGAGACCCAGTACTTC. Amino acids: CASSLNGGSETQYF. The gene calls are TRBV5-1 and TRBJ2-5, with D perhaps TRBD2 (6 bases). Germline V CDR1 and CDR2: SGHRS, YFSETQ. The CDR3 loop spans 14 amino acids. Trimming removed 2 bases at V and 4 bases at J, with 12 bases between.

V gene TRBV30 combines with J gene TRBJ1-1; TRBD1 is a possible D gene (6 bases). Trimming pared 5 bases from V and 3 bases from J, leaving 19 bases between. This CDR3 contains 15 residues. Germline V gene data show CDR1 as GTSNPN and CDR2 as SVGIG (reference sequence). The CDR3 protein is CAWALFGGGYTEAFF. CDR3 in DNA: TGTGCCTGGGCTTTATTCGGGGGGGGCTACACTGAAGCTTTCTTT.

On this clone: This specimen includes other DNA sequences encoding the same CDR3. This chain joins TRBV28 and TRBJ1-1, with 7 positions matching TRBD1. CDR1 and CDR2 (germline): MDHEN, SYDVKM. The CDR3 runs 14 residues. Trimming removed 3 bases from V and 1 base from J; junction bases left unmatched: 2. CDR3 sequence (DNA): TGTGCCAGCAGTTTTGGGGACAGGAACACTGAAGCTTTCTTT. This gives the protein CASSFGDRNTEAFF.

The V gene is TRBV10-2, the J gene TRBJ2-7; 7 bases line up with TRBD1. The CDR3 totals 15 residues. CDR1 WSHSY and CDR2 SAAADI come from the germline V gene. The trim removed 3 bases at V and 0 bases at J, leaving 5 bases unmatched. This CDR3 is CASSEGTAFSYEQYF. DNA of the CDR3: TGCGCCAGCAGTGAAGGGACAGCCTTCTCCTACGAGCAGTACTTC.

The V gene is TRBV7-9, the J gene TRBJ2-6; 7 bases line up with TRBD1. Germline values: CDR1 SEHNR, CDR2 FQNEAQ (reference sequence). J was trimmed by 4 bases and V by 3 bases; bases with no gene match: 12. The CDR3 has 18 amino acids. CDR3 sequence: CASSFSQGLGEGANVLTF. CDR3 in DNA: TGTGCCAGCAGCTTCTCACAGGGGTTGGGTGAGGGGGCCAACGTCCTGACTTTC. The full variable domain, with the rest looked up from reference TRBV7-9 and TRBJ2-6, is DTGVSQNPRHKITKRGQNVTFRCDPISEHNRLYWYRQTLGQGPEFLTYFQNEAQLEKSRLLSDRFSAERPKGSFSTLEIQRTEQGDSAMYLCASSFSQGLGEGANVLTFGAGSRLTVL.

This clone was recorded once. The chain links TRBV30 to TRBJ2-3; the match to TRBD2 covers 14 bases. V shed 5 bases and J 7 bases; nucleotides not matched to a gene: 2. There are 13 residues in the CDR3. Germline CDR1 and CDR2: GTSNPN and SVGIG (reference sequence). CDR3 nucleotide sequence: TGTGCCTGGGGACTAGCGGGAGGACATACGCAGTATTTT. Protein: CAWGLAGGHTQYF.

The CDR3 nucleotides are TGTGCCAGCAGCGAGAGCGGGAGAGGCTCCTACGAGCAGTACTTC. Protein product: CASSESGRGSYEQYF. V usage is TRBV9 and J usage is TRBJ2-7; TRBD2 matches 8 bases. The CDR3 extends over 15 amino acids. V was clipped by 3 bases and J by 0 bases; unmatched bases: 5. Germline loops: CDR1 SGDLS, CDR2 YYNGEE.

This chain joins TRBV11-2 and TRBJ1-4; 8 bases fit TRBD1. Germline values: CDR1 SGHAT, CDR2 FQNNGV. With 5 bases clipped from V and 8 bases from J, the junction kept 7 bases outside the gene matches. CDR3 length: 14 residues. The CDR3 region is CASSVDRGGEKLFF. DNA of the CDR3: TGTGCCAGCAGCGTCGACAGGGGTGGCGAAAAACTGTTTTTT.

The chain couples TRBV30 to TRBJ1-2; D may be TRBD1 (6 bases). CDR1 is GTSNPN and CDR2 is SVGIG in the germline V gene (reference sequence). The CDR3 totals 16 residues. V was clipped by 2 bases and J by 0 bases, with 16 bases between them. CDR3 in amino acids: CAWSTQQGRANYGYTF. The CDR3, as DNA: TGTGCCTGGAGTACCCAACAGGGTAGAGCTAACTATGGCTACACCTTC.